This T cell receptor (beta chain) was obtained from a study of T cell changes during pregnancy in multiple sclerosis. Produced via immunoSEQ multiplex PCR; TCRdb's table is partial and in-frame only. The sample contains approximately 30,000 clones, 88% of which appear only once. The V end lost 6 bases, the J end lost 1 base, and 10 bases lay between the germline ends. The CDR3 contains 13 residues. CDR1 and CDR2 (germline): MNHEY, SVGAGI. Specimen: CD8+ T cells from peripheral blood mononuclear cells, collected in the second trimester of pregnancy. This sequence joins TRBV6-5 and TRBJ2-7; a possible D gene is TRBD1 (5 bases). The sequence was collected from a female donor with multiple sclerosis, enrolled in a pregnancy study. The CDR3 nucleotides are TGTGCCAGCAGCCAAAGGGGTTCCTACGAGCAGTACTTC. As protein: CASSQRGSYEQYF.